The clone carrying this TCR beta chain came up many times. The record originates from a study of T cells after yellow fever vaccination. Across the study: Tscm, CM, EM and EMRA memory subsets were sorted by CD3, CD45RA, CCR7 and CD95. Findings and caveats of the study: Most clones from primary vaccination were detected again post-booster (just under 97% CD4, 88% CD8).

One entry per CDR3 protein, called by TCRdb with MiXCR from the 5' RACE reads. In the table there are more than 25,000 distinct CDR3 sequences, 4.5% of which are singletons. The CDR3 sequence is 15 residues long. V was shortened by 0 bases and J by 0 bases, with 4 bases between the two germline ends. Germline V gives CDR1 SGHRS, CDR2 YFSETQ. This specimen consisted of PBMCs, either bulk or a sorted T-cell subset (CD4+, CD8+, memory, or dextramer-sorted; not recorded which), obtained on the day of the yellow fever booster vaccination. The sequence came from a man in his late teens or twenties who received the YFV17D yellow fever vaccine. The V and J genes are TRBV5-1 and TRBJ1-6, with no clear D. The CDR3 loop reads CASSLDTSYNSPLHF. The CDR3, as DNA: TGCGCCAGCAGCTTGGATACCTCCTATAATTCACCCCTCCACTTT. Full variable domain (outside the CDR3, taken from reference TRBV5-1 and TRBJ1-6): KAGVTQTPRYLIKTRGQQVTLSCSPISGHRSVSWYQQTPGQGLQFLFEYFSETQRNKGNFPGRFSGRQFSNSRSEMNVSTLELGDSALYLCASSLDTSYNSPLHFGNGTRLTVT.